One sample yielded the 27 T cell receptor beta chains listed below, sequenced in a study of long-term antiretroviral therapy in people with HIV. immunoSEQ v3.0 was run at survey level. This table comes from immunoSEQ multiplex PCR, and its TCRdb copy is limited to in-frame clones, with some not included. Here the sample spans about 21,000 clones, roughly 91% being singletons. The sequencing used unsorted PBMCs, collected 0.2 years before starting antiretroviral therapy. The receptors stem from a man between 18 and 29 years old with HIV.

In this sample, this clone turned up once. The chain combines TRBV10-3 with TRBJ2-5; D might be TRBD2 (5 bases). This CDR3 has 12 residues. V lost 6 bases to trimming and J lost 5 bases, with 10 bases between them. Per the germline V gene, CDR1 is ENHRY and CDR2 is SYGVKD. The CDR3 DNA reads TGTGCCATCAGCGAATCGGGGGAGACCCAGTACTTC. Its protein is CAISESGETQYF.

V usage is TRBV5-6 and J usage is TRBJ1-2; D uncertain. CDR1 SGHDT and CDR2 YYEEEE come from the germline V gene. The V and J ends lost 5 bases and 4 bases respectively, with 12 bases between them. The CDR3 runs 13 residues. The CDR3 spells CASRIDSTYGYTF. Here the CDR3 DNA reads TGTGCCAGCAGGATCGACTCTACCTATGGCTACACCTTC.

The CDR3 bases are TGTGCCAGCAGCTTGGAAGCTCCAGATACGCAGTATTTT. This translates into CASSLEAPDTQYF. This chain connects TRBV5-6 to TRBJ2-3; D ambiguous. The CDR3 is 13 residues long. From germline, CDR1 is SGHDT and CDR2 YYEEEE. The germline V and J ends were trimmed by 0 bases and 4 bases, with 6 bases remaining between them.

V is TRBV6-5 and J is TRBJ2-1; D is unresolved. Trimming cost V 6 bases and J 8 bases, with 17 bases left between them. This CDR3 is 14 amino acids long. CDR1 and CDR2 from the germline V gene are MNHEY and SVGAGI. CDR3 protein: CASSLGLNMHEQFF. CDR3 nucleotide sequence: TGTGCCAGCAGCCTGGGCCTGAATATGCATGAGCAGTTCTTC.

The V call is TRBV7-9, the J call TRBJ2-7, with D tentatively TRBD2 (6 bases). Germline CDR1 SEHNR, CDR2 FQNEAQ (reference sequence). The ends were cut back, 5 bases at V and 1 base at J, with 21 bases in the middle. The CDR3 is 17 residues long. The CDR3 spells CASSPSGRFGGSYEQYF. The CDR3 nucleotides read TGTGCCAGCAGCCCCTCGGGTAGATTTGGGGGGTCCTACGAGCAGTACTTC. The entire variable domain, with the rest obtained from reference TRBV7-9 and TRBJ2-7, is as follows: DTGVSQNPRHKITKRGQNVTFRCDPISEHNRLYWYRQTLGQGPEFLTYFQNEAQLEKSRLLSDRFSAERPKGSFSTLEIQRTEQGDSAMYLCASSPSGRFGGSYEQYFGPGTRLTVT.

The J gene is TRBJ2-5, the V gene TRBV4-3; 7 positions agree with TRBD2. The CDR3 loop spans 16 amino acids. The junction had 9 bases not matched to a gene; V was cut back by 0 bases and J by 5 bases. Germline CDR1 and CDR2: LGHNA and YSLEER. CDR3 nucleotides: TGCGCCAGCAGCCAAGATTTGGGAGGGAGCGGGGAGACCCAGTACTTC. Translated: CASSQDLGGSGETQYF.

This clone was observed a single time. The V call is TRBV2, the J call TRBJ2-5, with 14 bases that match TRBD2. Germline loops: CDR1 SNHLY, CDR2 FYNNEI. V dropped 6 bases and J dropped 5; count of bases not matched to a gene: 5. The CDR3 spans 15 residues. The CDR3 DNA sequence: TGTGCCAGCAGGGGACTAGCGGGAGTTTCTGAGACCCAGTACTTC. It specifies CASRGLAGVSETQYF.

This sequence joins TRBV29-1 and TRBJ2-3, with 9 bases identical to TRBD2. The germline gives CDR1 SQVTM, CDR2 ANQGSEA. The trim removed 2 bases at V and 6 bases at J, leaving 9 bases unmatched. The CDR3 is 15 residues long. The CDR3 spells CSVERLAGRWDTQYF. As DNA, the CDR3 is TGCAGCGTTGAAAGGCTAGCGGGACGTTGGGATACGCAGTATTTT.

The chain employs TRBV6-5 and TRBJ1-2; D not resolved. Trimming stripped 2 bases from V and 5 bases from J, with 15 bases between. From germline, CDR1 is MNHEY and CDR2 SVGAGI. This CDR3 region has 15 residues. The CDR3 DNA is TGTGCCAGCAGTTACGGTCAGGTTGGGTCGTATGGCTACACCTTC. This translates into CASSYGQVGSYGYTF.

The chain carries TRBV6-1 and TRBJ1-6; D might be TRBD1 (5 bases). Trimming took off 1 base at V and 12 bases at J, with 19 bases between the two ends. The CDR3 is 16 residues long. Germline loops: CDR1 MNHNS, CDR2 SASEGT. CDR3 nucleotide sequence: TGTGCCAGCAGTGAAGTAGCCGGGGACGTCGGCTTACCCCTCCACTTT. It translates to CASSEVAGDVGLPLHF.

V and J are TRBV9 and TRBJ1-1; TRBD1 matches 8 bases. Germline CDR1 is SGDLS and CDR2 is YYNGEE. The CDR3 spans 15 residues. J lost 5 bases, V lost 4 bases, and 10 bases had no gene match. Written as DNA, the CDR3 is TGTGCCAGCAGCCAGATGACAGGGGAAGGGACTGAAGCTTTCTTT. Protein sequence: CASSQMTGEGTEAFF.

The genes are TRBV4-3 and TRBJ2-6, with TRBD1 matching 10 bases. V trimming: 1 base; J trimming: 2 bases; junction bases outside the gene matches: 2. The CDR3 spans 17 residues. Germline lookup yields CDR1 LGHNA and CDR2 YSLEER. CDR3 in amino acids: CASSQGTGGAGANVLTF. The CDR3, as DNA: TGCGCCAGCAGCCAAGGGACAGGGGGGGCTGGGGCCAACGTCCTGACTTTC.

This clone was counted only a few times. This chain links TRBV7-3 with TRBJ2-7, with 7 positions matching TRBD2. Germline values: CDR1 SGHTA, CDR2 FQGTGA. This CDR3 has 14 amino acids. J was trimmed by 2 bases and V by 5 bases; bases with no gene match: 6. In DNA, the CDR3 is TGTGCCAGCAGCCCGACTAGCCGGACCTACGAGCAGTACTTC. This codes for CASSPTSRTYEQYF.

The V and J genes are TRBV4-1 and TRBJ1-5, with D tentatively TRBD1 (5 bases). Trimming removed 2 bases at V and 7 bases at J, with 18 bases between. CDR1 is MGHRA and CDR2 is YSYEKL in the germline V gene. The CDR3 contains 16 residues. The chain's CDR3 is CASSQSLGEVGQPQHF. In DNA, the CDR3 is TGCGCCAGCAGCCAAAGCCTAGGGGAGGTAGGCCAGCCCCAGCATTTT.

The V gene is TRBV5-6, the J gene TRBJ1-1, with TRBD1 as a possible D gene (5 bases). Germline-derived CDR1 and CDR2 are SGHDT and YYEEEE. V lost 0 bases, J lost 0 bases, and 9 bases lay in between. CDR3 size: 15 residues. This chain's CDR3 is CASSLGRQMNTEAFF. The CDR3 DNA sequence: TGTGCCAGCAGCTTGGGGAGACAGATGAACACTGAAGCTTTCTTT.

The chain combines TRBV2 with TRBJ1-4; D gene ambiguous. Trimming took 0 bases from V and 8 from J, leaving 10 bases between them. The CDR3 is 14 amino acids. Germline V lookup: CDR1 SNHLY, CDR2 FYNNEI. The DNA for the CDR3 is TGTGCCAGCAGTGAAGCCGGGAGTAAGGAAAAACTGTTTTTT. Protein: CASSEAGSKEKLFF. The variable domain in full, with the rest retrieved from reference TRBV2 and TRBJ1-4, is EPEVTQTPSHQVTQMGQEVILRCVPISNHLYFYWYRQILGQKVEFLVSFYNNEISEKSEIFDDQFSVERPDGSNFTLKIRSTKLEDSAMYFCASSEAGSKEKLFFGSGTQLSVL.

The chain links TRBV9 to TRBJ2-3; 7 nucleotides line up with TRBD1. After removal of 1 base from V and 2 bases from J, the junction contained 7 bases not matched to a gene. From germline, CDR1 is SGDLS and CDR2 YYNGEE. The CDR3 is made up of 16 amino acids. The CDR3 DNA sequence: TGTGCCAGCAGCGTACCTCGGGACAGCCCCACAGATACGCAGTATTTT. Translation: CASSVPRDSPTDTQYF.

This clone was detected only a few times. The J gene is TRBJ2-7, the V gene TRBV6-5, with D perhaps matching TRBD2 (6 bases). The CDR3 length is 13 residues. V dropped 0 bases and J dropped 12 bases, with 15 bases sitting between them. Germline lookup yields CDR1 MNHEY and CDR2 SVGAGI. CDR3 region: CASSYSNLASRYF. Written as DNA, the CDR3 is TGTGCCAGCAGTTACTCGAATCTAGCGTCGCGGTACTTC.

The V gene is TRBV21-1, the J gene TRBJ2-5. TRBV21-1 has pseudogene status. The CDR3 consists of 13 residues. CDR3 in DNA: TGTGCCAGCAGCAAAGGGGGGTGGGAGACCCAGTACTTC. This translates into CASSKGGWETQYF.

Written as DNA, the CDR3 is TGTGCCAGCAGTTACCTCCCCGCCGGGACTAGCGGGGGGCGAGAGACCCAGTACTTC. It encodes CASSYLPAGTSGGRETQYF. The chain uses TRBV5-4 and TRBJ2-5, with TRBD2 matching over 15 bases. The CDR3 runs 19 residues. The J segment lost 4 bases and the V segment lost 5 bases, leaving 15 bases of the junction unmatched. The V gene's germline CDR1 is SGHNT and CDR2 YYREEE (reference sequence).

A single count supports this clone. The gene calls are TRBV4-1 and TRBJ1-5; D remains ambiguous. Germline loops: CDR1 MGHRA, CDR2 YSYEKL. Trimming took off 7 bases at V and 7 bases at J, with 17 bases between the two ends. This CDR3 region has 14 residues. CDR3 coding DNA: TGCGCCAGCACGCCCGGTGGGGAACAACAGCCCCAGCATTTT. Protein sequence: CASTPGGEQQPQHF.

The gene calls are TRBV9 and TRBJ1-1, with TRBD1 matching 9 bases. The V and J ends lost 4 bases and 11 bases, in that order; junction bases with no gene match: 12. The CDR3 contains 14 residues. Germline assignment: CDR1 SGDLS and CDR2 YYNGEE. CDR3 nucleotide sequence: TGTGCCAGCAGCTCCCCGGGACAGGGATTAGGCGCTTTCTTT. This codes for CASSSPGQGLGAFF.

This sequence joins TRBV13 and TRBJ2-1; D might be TRBD1 (5 bases). Germline V gene data show CDR1 as PRHDT and CDR2 as FYEKMQ (reference sequence). V lost 0 bases to trimming and J lost 9 bases, with 21 bases between them. The CDR3 is 17 residues long. DNA for the CDR3: TGTGCCAGCAGCTTAGGTACAGGAAGGGTTGATAATATTGAGCAGTTCTTC. Its translation is CASSLGTGRVDNIEQFF.

The chain uses TRBV2 and TRBJ2-3; no firm D call. CDR1 is SNHLY and CDR2 is FYNNEI in the germline V gene. V was cut by 10 bases and J by 2 bases, with 13 bases left in between. CDR3 size: 13 residues. This CDR3 is CANRPRNTDTQYF. The CDR3 coding sequence is TGTGCCAACCGACCACGAAACACAGATACGCAGTATTTT.

The sample holds a few counts of this clone. The junction departs from germline at one end; a sequencing error may be responsible. The chain has TRBV19 and TRBJ2-7; D uncertain. Per germline, CDR1 LNHDA and CDR2 SQIVND (reference sequence). CDR3 length equals 11 residues. The CDR3 region has the DNA TGTGCCAGTAGTATGGGCAGAACATGGGACTTC. Translation: CASSMGRTWDF. Full variable domain (outside the CDR3, taken from reference TRBV19 and TRBJ2-7): DGGITQSPKYLFRKEGQNVTLSCEQNLNHDAMYWYRQDPGQGLRLIYYSQIVNDFQKGDIAEGYSVSREKKESFPLTVTSAQKNPTAFYLCASSMGRTWDFGPGTRLTVT.

The chain has TRBV5-4 and TRBJ2-1; TRBD1 or TRBD2 may be the D gene (5 bases each). The CDR3 spans 11 residues. The V and J ends lost 4 bases and 10 bases respectively, with 9 bases between them. Germline V gene data show CDR1 as SGHNT and CDR2 as YYREEE (reference sequence). The DNA of the CDR3 is TGTGCCAGCAGCCTTGGGACGGAGCAGTTCTTC. Translated, it gives CASSLGTEQFF.

The rearrangement uses TRBV5-1 and TRBJ2-1; 12 nucleotides match TRBD1. CDR3 size: 16 residues. Unmatched junction bases numbered 5, after V lost 0 bases and J lost 7 bases. Germline V gene sequence: CDR1 SGHRS, CDR2 YFSETQ. As DNA, the CDR3 is TGCGCCAGCAGCTTGGAGGGACAGGGGGCGCGAAATGAGCAGTTCTTC. This gives the protein CASSLEGQGARNEQFF.